This is a list of T cell receptor beta chains from one sample in a study of T cell changes during pregnancy in multiple sclerosis. TCRdb's table, derived via immunoSEQ multiplex PCR, lists solely in-frame clones and lacks some. Of about 40,000 clones in the sample, more than 85% are singletons; the top ten hold 10% to 15%. Specimen: CD8+ T cells from peripheral blood mononuclear cells, collected in the first trimester of pregnancy. These receptor sequences come from a female donor with multiple sclerosis, enrolled in a pregnancy study. Each CDR3 is given without its conserved first and last residue. Some rows have no size entry. The others give once, few or many, or a class for an expanded clone.

j_gene	len	abundance	v_gene	CDR3aa
TRBJ2-7	13	-	TRBV9	ASSAAPGASYEQY
TRBJ1-1	10	-	TRBV30	AWSGTNTEAF
TRBJ2-1	11	-	TRBV27	ASSLGGPDEQF
TRBJ2-2	16	-	TRBV5-1	ASSFSVHGSANTGELF
TRBJ2-3	14	-	TRBV5-5	ASSLAGTASTDTQY
TRBJ2-1	9	-	TRBV19	ASRTDNEQF
TRBJ2-1	10	-	TRBV5-6	ASSLSSPEQF
TRBJ2-7	12	-	TRBV7-9	ASRDTASSYEQY
TRBJ2-1	11	-	TRBV7-6	ASSFGLINEQF
TRBJ2-3	14	-	TRBV4-2	ASSQELAGGTDTQY
TRBJ1-6	13	-	TRBV4-1	ASSQWDRGYSPLH
TRBJ2-7	10	-	TRBV6-5	ASSPSSYEQY
TRBJ1-1	11	-	TRBV2	ADRGGMNTEAF
TRBJ2-2	12	-	TRBV5-5	ASSLSYSTGELF
TRBJ2-7	15	-	TRBV27	ASSLTGGTPFVYEQY
TRBJ1-2	13	-	TRBV5-4	ASSDHGGGGYGYT
TRBJ1-2	12	-	TRBV7-3	ASSPQAGSGGYT
TRBJ2-7	9	-	TRBV5-4	ASSQGYEQY
TRBJ2-3	14	-	TRBV14	ASSHRGAWISDTQY
TRBJ1-4	15	-	TRBV7-9	ASSSLRDRGRSEKLF
TRBJ2-1	9	-	TRBV4-2	ASSQNYEQF
TRBJ1-1	14	-	TRBV7-3	ASSFTWGTQNTEAF
TRBJ2-3	13	-	TRBV19	ASSIGGGLPDTQY
TRBJ2-7	12	-	TRBV9	ASSAALTGHEQY
TRBJ1-1	11	-	TRBV2	ASHGTVNTEAF
TRBJ1-1	12	-	TRBV7-3	ASSLAGGGTEAF
TRBJ1-6	11	-	TRBV6-4	ASSAGDNSPLH
TRBJ2-1	15	-	TRBV5-3	ARSIGTGGHPYNEQF
TRBJ2-1	16	-	TRBV11-2	ASSLVPPGLEIYNEQF
TRBJ1-1	14	-	TRBV19	ASSLMDSLSNTEAF
TRBJ2-6	13	once	TRBV11-2	ASSIQLSGANVLT
TRBJ1-3	13	-	TRBV4-1	ASSQVSGGGNTIY
TRBJ2-7	11	-	TRBV10-3	AISQGVLYEQY
TRBJ1-4	11	-	TRBV12-5	ASGTGGNEKLF
TRBJ1-1	14	-	TRBV4-1	ASTTILGQGNTEAF
TRBJ1-1	16	-	TRBV4-1	ASSQETRGGTMNTEAF
TRBJ2-7	14	-	TRBV9	ASSVGRLSETYEQY
TRBJ2-3	13	-	TRBV6-6	ASTNPGLTTDTQY
TRBJ2-5	15	-	TRBV2	ASTGGGWQGNQETQY
TRBJ1-1	13	-	TRBV2	ASSDPGGVGTEAF
TRBJ2-5	14	-	TRBV4-1	ASSQEGSGGEETQY
TRBJ1-3	15	once	TRBV30	AWSVGTGLISGNTIY
TRBJ1-1	13	-	TRBV18	ASSTGQGWRTEAF
TRBJ1-6	17	-	TRBV4-1	ASSQDPPPVRAGGSPLH
TRBJ1-5	11	once	TRBV30	AWGTGHNQPQH
TRBJ1-1	14	-	TRBV10-3	AISESIRGPNTEAF
TRBJ1-6	15	-	TRBV10-2	ASSDVGRQGWDSPLH
TRBJ2-5	13	-	TRBV27	ASSSGQGAWETQY
TRBJ1-1	9	-	TRBV6-1	ASSSHREAF
TRBJ2-1	12	-	TRBV6-4	ASSGDSSYNEQF
TRBJ2-7	13	-	TRBV13	ASSLGLYRGDEQY
TRBJ2-1	16	-	TRBV21-1	ASIRLAGGPRTYNEQF
TRBJ2-7	13	-	TRBV6-1	ASRVPSSGAYEQY